This T cell receptor (beta chain) derives from a study of T cell repertoires in cytomegalovirus infection. General study findings and limits: In two of eight donors, the top clonotype was HLA-C-restricted CMV-specific.

A word on this clonotype: The antigen is unknown.

V was shortened by 3 bases and J by 7 bases, with 15 bases between the two germline ends. The CDR3 is made up of 15 amino acids. CDR1 LNHDA and CDR2 SQIVND come from the germline V gene (reference sequence). TCRdb passed the reads through MiXCR, listing each CDR3 protein once. The sample includes 300,000 or so distinct CDR3 sequences, approximately 25% seen only once; the top ten take less than 15%. The TCR comes from a human donor in good health (CMV status not recorded). Some clones in this sample may be carry-over from other donors' samples. The starting material was cultured PBMCs, obtained from culture after CMV antigen stimulation. This chain uses TRBV19 with TRBJ2-2; D may correspond to TRBD1 or TRBD2 (5 bases each). The CDR3 nucleotides are TGTGCCAGTAGTATTGAGGGGCTTGTCAACGGGGAGCTGTTTTTT. As protein: CASSIEGLVNGELFF.